This entry lists 24 T cell receptor beta chains sequenced from one sample in a study of blood T cell repertoires in COVID-19. Sequenced by immunoSEQ multiplex PCR; TCRdb stores in-frame clones only, minus some. Of around 100,000 clones in the sample, roughly 69% were seen once. The sample was peripheral blood. The receptor source for this set is a man aged 80 or over with acute or convalescent COVID-19.

V and J are TRBV28 and TRBJ2-7; possible D gene TRBD1, 5 bases. The V end was cut by 10 bases, the J end by 5 bases, with 21 bases between. CDR3 length equals 14 residues. Per germline, CDR1 MDHEN and CDR2 SYDVKM. This CDR3 is CAITPRGQSDEQYF. The CDR3 DNA reads TGTGCCATCACCCCAAGAGGACAATCCGACGAGCAGTACTTC.

The chain links TRBV29-1 to TRBJ2-1; 10 positions match TRBD2. Germline loops: CDR1 SQVTM, CDR2 ANQGSEA. Trimming took 1 base from V and 0 from J; bases not matched to a gene: 6. This CDR3 is built from 17 residues. CDR3 residues: CSVEGFSGRSSYNEQFF. The CDR3 DNA reads as TGCAGCGTTGAAGGTTTTAGCGGGAGGTCCTCCTACAATGAGCAGTTCTTC.

This chain joins TRBV7-2 and TRBJ2-2; tentatively, D is TRBD1 (6 bases). Germline V CDR1 and CDR2: SGHTA, FQGNSA. V was shortened by 5 bases and J by 5 bases, with 12 bases between the two germline ends. CDR3 length equals 14 residues. The CDR3 region is CASSPSQGTGELFF. The CDR3 coding sequence is TGTGCCAGCAGCCCTAGCCAGGGGACCGGGGAGCTGTTTTTT.

The genes are TRBV3-1 (or the pseudogene TRBV3-2) and TRBJ2-7; a weak D match, TRBD1 (6 bases). Germline CDR1 and CDR2: LGHDT and YNNKEL (reference sequence). The V end lost 3 bases, the J end lost 4 bases, and 16 bases lay between the germline ends. The CDR3 has 15 amino acids. For the CDR3, the DNA is TGTGCCAGCAGCCAGGGTACAGGGTGGGGGTACGAGCAGTACTTC. The encoded protein is CASSQGTGWGYEQYF.

The genes are TRBV10-1 and TRBJ1-2; maybe TRBD1 (5 bases). Trimming removed 0 bases at V and 4 bases at J, with 12 bases between. Looked up from germline, CDR1 is WNHNN and CDR2 is SYGVQD (reference sequence). This CDR3 is built from 15 residues. CDR3 sequence reads: CASSESGAPFYGYTF. The CDR3 DNA is TGCGCCAGCAGTGAGTCAGGGGCGCCCTTCTATGGCTACACCTTC.

This clone came up a few times. The DNA of the CDR3 is TGTGCCACCAGCACTCAGAGTTCAGGGCTGAATGGCTACACCTTC. Protein product: CATSTQSSGLNGYTF. The genes are TRBV15 and TRBJ1-2, with D tentatively TRBD1 (5 bases). The V gene lost 4 bases and the J gene lost 6 bases, with 18 bases spanning the gap. Germline V CDR1 and CDR2: LNHNV, YYDKDF (reference sequence). This CDR3 has 15 amino acids.

The chain employs TRBV7-9 and TRBJ2-7; no clear D. This CDR3 contains 12 residues. With 5 bases removed from V and 5 bases from J, the gap between germline ends came to 10 bases. CDR1 and CDR2 (germline): SEHNR, FQNEAQ (reference sequence). The CDR3: CASSRVVHEQYF. CDR3 DNA sequence: TGTGCCAGCAGCCGTGTAGTCCACGAGCAGTACTTC. Looking up the rest from reference TRBV7-9 and TRBJ2-7 gives the full variable domain: DTGVSQNPRHKITKRGQNVTFRCDPISEHNRLYWYRQTLGQGPEFLTYFQNEAQLEKSRLLSDRFSAERPKGSFSTLEIQRTEQGDSAMYLCASSRVVHEQYFGPGTRLTVT.

The J gene is TRBJ1-3, the V gene TRBV5-5; 8 bases agree with TRBD1. CDR1 SGHKS and CDR2 YYEKEE come from the germline V gene (reference sequence). J gave up 0 bases and V 4 bases, and 12 bases lay outside the gene matches. The CDR3 spans 18 residues. The CDR3 here is CASSLAQGAGGSGNTIYF. Written as DNA, the CDR3 is TGTGCCAGCAGCCTCGCCCAGGGGGCAGGGGGCTCTGGAAACACCATATATTTT.

The V gene is TRBV2, the J gene TRBJ1-5; weak D call: TRBD1 (5 bases). V lost 3 bases, J lost 7 bases, and 13 bases lay in between. From germline, CDR1 is SNHLY and CDR2 FYNNEI. CDR3 length equals 14 residues. The chain's CDR3 is CASSDMAGKQPQHF. The CDR3 nucleotides read TGTGCCAGCAGTGATATGGCAGGGAAACAGCCCCAGCATTTT. The whole variable domain, filled in from reference TRBV2 and TRBJ1-5, reads EPEVTQTPSHQVTQMGQEVILRCVPISNHLYFYWYRQILGQKVEFLVSFYNNEISEKSEIFDDQFSVERPDGSNFTLKIRSTKLEDSAMYFCASSDMAGKQPQHFGDGTRLSIL.

Concerning this clone: At one boundary the junction diverges from the germline segment, which might be a read error. The chain links TRBV7-7 to TRBJ2-5, with 9 bases identical to TRBD2. The CDR3 consists of 16 residues. Germline V gives CDR1 SSHAT, CDR2 FNYEAQ (reference sequence). As DNA, the CDR3 is TGTGCTAGCAGCTCAGGGGCGGGAGGGCCGGTGGAGACCCAGTACTTC. It is translated as CASSSGAGGPVETQYF.

CDR3 protein: CASSPVPGLAGGSSYEQYF. CDR3 coding DNA: TGTGCCAGCAGCCCGGTCCCGGGACTAGCGGGAGGGAGCTCCTACGAGCAGTACTTC. This chain links TRBV9 with TRBJ2-7; 16 positions agree with TRBD2. Trimming cost V 4 bases and J 0 bases; bases outside gene matches: 10. The CDR3 totals 19 residues. Germline-derived CDR1 and CDR2 are SGDLS and YYNGEE.

The J gene is TRBJ2-7, the V gene TRBV7-9; D remains unclear. The CDR3 covers 15 residues. Germline CDR1 is SEHNR and CDR2 is FQNEAQ (reference sequence). The V end lost 5 bases, the J end lost 0 bases, and 14 bases lay between the germline ends. The CDR3: CASSVNVGGSYEQYF. CDR3 sequence (DNA): TGTGCCAGCAGCGTAAATGTAGGCGGCTCCTACGAGCAGTACTTC.

CDR3 loop: CASSDGYGTGGHEQFF. In DNA form, the CDR3 reads TGTGCCAGCAGTGATGGGTATGGGACAGGGGGACATGAGCAGTTCTTC. The chain is built from TRBV2 and TRBJ2-1, with TRBD1 identical over 11 bases. With V trimmed by 3 bases and J by 8 bases, 9 bases remained unmatched. The length of the CDR3 is 16 residues. CDR1 is SNHLY, CDR2 FYNNEI, per germline.

The V and J genes are TRBV2 and TRBJ2-7, with D maybe TRBD2 (5 bases). This CDR3 spans 13 amino acids. V was pared by 10 bases and J by 1 base, with 14 bases between. The germline V gene encodes CDR1 SNHLY and CDR2 FYNNEI. The CDR3 loop reads CATTQRRSYEQYF. The CDR3, as DNA: TGTGCCACCACACAGCGGAGGTCCTACGAGCAGTACTTC.

This clone was observed many times. The chain uses TRBV7-2 and TRBJ2-7; TRBD2 agrees at 10 bases. This CDR3 is built from 16 residues. CDR1 is SGHTA and CDR2 is FQGNSA in the germline V gene. J lost 0 bases, V lost 1 base, and 3 bases had no gene match. CDR3 sequence (DNA): TGTGCCAGCAGCTTAGTAGCGGGAGGTCTCTCCTACGAGCAGTACTTC. Encoded protein: CASSLVAGGLSYEQYF.

The chain uses TRBV10-3 and TRBJ1-2, with 10 bases that match TRBD1. CDR3 size: 14 residues. Looked up from germline, CDR1 is ENHRY and CDR2 is SYGVKD. With V trimmed by 4 bases and J by 4 bases, 3 bases remained unmatched. CDR3 in amino acids: CAISGDRGGYGYTF. The DNA for the CDR3 is TGTGCCATCAGTGGGGACAGGGGTGGCTATGGCTACACCTTC.

This clone was picked up one time. V usage is TRBV18 and J usage is TRBJ1-1; possibly TRBD1 for D (5 bases). V was clipped by 6 bases and J by 10 bases, with 18 bases between them. Germline V gives CDR1 KGHSH, CDR2 LQKENI. This CDR3 is 13 amino acids long. The CDR3 loop reads CASSPTEEIGAFF. As DNA, the CDR3 is TGTGCCAGCTCCCCGACAGAAGAAATTGGAGCTTTCTTT. The full variable domain, completed using reference TRBV18 and TRBJ1-1, is NAGVMQNPRHLVRRRGQEARLRCSPMKGHSHVYWYRQLPEEGLKFMVYLQKENIIDESGMPKERFSAEFPKEGPSILRIQQVVRGDSAAYFCASSPTEEIGAFFGQGTRLTVV.

The V and J genes are TRBV19 and TRBJ1-5; 7 bases line up with TRBD1. Germline values: CDR1 LNHDA, CDR2 SQIVND (reference sequence). V shed 7 bases and J 3 bases; nucleotides not matched to a gene: 12. The CDR3 has 16 amino acids. CDR3 residues: CASKWGQGVNNQPQHF. In DNA form, the CDR3 reads TGTGCCAGTAAGTGGGGGCAGGGGGTCAACAATCAGCCCCAGCATTTT.

This clone has only one observation. The chain is built from TRBV28 and TRBJ2-2; 12 positions match TRBD2. The trim removed 8 bases at V and 7 bases at J, leaving 5 bases unmatched. This CDR3 comprises 14 residues. CDR1 is MDHEN and CDR2 is SYDVKM in the germline V gene. This CDR3 reads CASAASGRGGELFF. DNA of the CDR3: TGTGCCAGCGCGGCTAGCGGGAGGGGCGGGGAGCTGTTTTTT.

J is TRBJ1-6 and V is TRBV4-1; D may be TRBD1 (5 bases). Trimming pared 1 base from V and 9 bases from J, leaving 13 bases between. Germline V CDR1 and CDR2: MGHRA, YSYEKL. The length of the CDR3 is 15 residues. DNA of the CDR3: TGCGCCAGCAGCCAAGTCTTGGAGGGGAGTTCACCCCTCCACTTT. It encodes CASSQVLEGSSPLHF.

The chain carries TRBV5-1 and TRBJ2-3; a possible D gene is TRBD1 (6 bases). The germline CDR1 and CDR2 sequences are SGHRS and YFSETQ. The CDR3 covers 13 residues. Trimming removed 0 bases at V and 8 bases at J, with 10 bases between. CDR3 loop: CASSLELQGTQYF. The CDR3 bases are TGCGCCAGCAGCTTGGAATTACAGGGTACGCAGTATTTT.

V usage is TRBV2 and J usage is TRBJ1-5; TRBD1 aligns across 11 bases. CDR1 and CDR2 from the germline V gene are SNHLY and FYNNEI. J was trimmed by 9 bases and V by 5 bases; bases with no gene match: 6. The CDR3 covers 14 residues. This chain's CDR3 is CASSKGTGGMPQHF. DNA of the CDR3: TGTGCCAGCAGTAAAGGGACAGGGGGAATGCCCCAGCATTTT.

The chain recombines TRBV4-3 with TRBJ1-4; D uncertain. The germline CDR1 and CDR2 sequences are LGHNA and YSLEER. CDR3 length: 15 residues. Trimming left V 4 bases short and J 0 bases short, with 9 bases between. CDR3 sequence: CASSPRQATNEKLFF. CDR3 DNA sequence: TGCGCCAGCAGCCCCCGACAAGCAACTAATGAAAAACTGTTTTTT.

In the case of this clone: The same CDR3 can be traced to other DNA sequences in this sample. The CDR3 DNA reads TGTGCCAGCTCTCCCAGCGATAGCAATCAGCCCCAGCATTTT. It is translated as CASSPSDSNQPQHF. The chain carries TRBV18 and TRBJ1-5, with unresolved D. Germline-derived CDR1 and CDR2 are KGHSH and LQKENI. V was clipped by 6 bases and J by 0 bases, with 9 bases between them. The CDR3 contains 14 residues.